This passage covers 30 T cell receptor beta chains from one sample sequenced in a study of immune evolution from preneoplasia to lung adenocarcinoma. Clones were read by immunoSEQ multiplex PCR, and TCRdb kept only the in-frame ones, dropping some. This sample has about 26,000 clones; around 74% occur once, and the top ten carry 5.7%. Sequenced: FFPE invasive lung adenocarcinoma tissue. The receptors shown here come from a person aged 55 to 75 with invasive lung adenocarcinoma. Some clones in this sample may be carry-over from other donors' samples.

In its sample, this clone was seen a few times. The chain recombines TRBV7-9 with TRBJ1-2, with D perhaps matching TRBD1 (5 bases). Germline assignment: CDR1 SEHNR and CDR2 FQNEAQ (reference sequence). With 5 bases removed from V and 0 bases from J, the gap between germline ends came to 10 bases. The CDR3 is made up of 14 amino acids. The chain's CDR3 is CASSARVTNYGYTF. The CDR3 coding sequence is TGTGCCAGCAGCGCCAGGGTAACTAACTATGGCTACACCTTC.

The rearrangement links TRBV14 to TRBJ2-2; D remains unclear. The CDR3 loop spans 15 amino acids. CDR1 SGHDN and CDR2 FVKESK come from the germline V gene. V was clipped by 0 bases and J by 2 bases, with 7 bases between them. The CDR3 sequence is CASSQDTLNTGELFF. In nucleotides, the CDR3 is TGTGCCAGCAGCCAAGACACCTTAAACACCGGGGAGCTGTTTTTT. The whole variable domain, filled in from reference TRBV14 and TRBJ2-2, reads EAGVTQFPSHSVIEKGQTVTLRCDPISGHDNLYWYRRVMGKEIKFLLHFVKESKQDESGMPNNRFLAERTGGTYSTLKVQPAELEDSGVYFCASSQDTLNTGELFFGEGSRLTVL.

The CDR3 DNA follows: TGTGCCAGCAGTTTAGAGGGGGGTTTGGGCGGGGAGCAGTACTTC. Translating gives CASSLEGGLGGEQYF. This chain connects TRBV28 to TRBJ2-7; D may match TRBD1 or TRBD2 (6 bases each). The CDR3 has 15 residues. The germline gives CDR1 MDHEN, CDR2 SYDVKM. The germline V and J ends were trimmed by 2 bases and 7 bases, with 18 bases remaining between them.

This clone was recorded once. The J gene is TRBJ2-1, the V gene TRBV6-6, with 9 bases matching TRBD1. CDR1 is MNHNY and CDR2 is SVGAGI in the germline V gene (reference sequence). The length of the CDR3 is 15 residues. The junction had 4 bases not matched to a gene; V was cut back by 6 bases and J by 1 base. The CDR3 loop is CASSTGTGSYNEQFF. The CDR3, as DNA: TGTGCCAGCAGCACCGGGACAGGGTCCTACAATGAGCAGTTCTTC.

DNA for the CDR3: TGCGCCAGCAGCCCCCCACAGGGAGAGGACTATGGCTACACCTTC. Its translation is CASSPPQGEDYGYTF. J is TRBJ1-2 and V is TRBV5-1; D is perhaps TRBD1 (6 bases). The ends were cut back, 4 bases at V and 3 bases at J, with 16 bases in the middle. This CDR3 has 15 residues. Looked up from germline, CDR1 is SGHRS and CDR2 is YFSETQ.

The chain is built from TRBV6-6 and TRBJ2-3; D possibly corresponds to TRBD2 (6 bases). The germline gives CDR1 MNHNY, CDR2 SVGAGI (reference sequence). Trimming took off 8 bases at V and 1 base at J, with 13 bases between the two ends. The CDR3 consists of 14 residues. Here the CDR3 DNA reads TGTGCCAGCGCATCCGGAGGGGGCACAGATACGCAGTATTTT. Translating it yields CASASGGGTDTQYF.

A few counts support this clone. The genes are TRBV29-1 and TRBJ1-5; D may be TRBD1 (5 bases). There are 14 residues in the CDR3. Trimming left V 4 bases short and J 7 bases short, with 17 bases between. Germline V gene sequence: CDR1 SQVTM, CDR2 ANQGSEA. The CDR3 loop reads CSVAPRGEGQPQHF. Here the CDR3 DNA reads TGCAGCGTTGCGCCTCGTGGCGAGGGGCAGCCCCAGCATTTT. The full variable domain, its missing parts supplied by reference TRBV29-1 and TRBJ1-5, is SAVISQKPSRDICQRGTSLTIQCQVDSQVTMMFWYRQQPGQSLTLIATANQGSEATYESGFVIDKFPISRPNLTFSTLTVSNMSPEDSSIYLCSVAPRGEGQPQHFGDGTRLSIL.

CDR3 sequence reads: CASSSDSVIYEQYF. CDR3 DNA sequence: TGCGCCAGCAGCTCAGACAGTGTTATCTACGAGCAGTACTTC. The rearrangement uses TRBV5-1 and TRBJ2-7; maybe TRBD1 (5 bases). This CDR3 comprises 14 residues. CDR1 SGHRS and CDR2 YFSETQ come from the germline V gene. Trimming stripped 3 bases from V and 3 bases from J, with 13 bases between.

This chain joins TRBV7-2 and TRBJ2-3, with D maybe TRBD1 (5 bases). V lost 5 bases to trimming and J lost 6 bases, with 12 bases between them. The CDR3 has 13 amino acids. Germline CDR1 and CDR2: SGHTA and FQGNSA. CDR3 loop: CASSAIKGDTQYF. The CDR3 nucleotides are TGTGCCAGCAGCGCTATCAAGGGGGATACGCAGTATTTT.

V is TRBV27 and J is TRBJ1-5, with 7 bases aligning to TRBD1. The trim removed 8 bases at V and 0 bases at J, leaving 4 bases unmatched. This CDR3 region has 14 residues. CDR1 and CDR2 from the germline V gene are MNHEY and SMNVEV (reference sequence). The CDR3 coding sequence is TGTGCCAGCGACAGGGTTTATAGCAATCAGCCCCAGCATTTT. Its protein is CASDRVYSNQPQHF.

The sample holds one count of this clone. V gene TRBV15 combines with J gene TRBJ2-1, with 7 bases fitting TRBD2. Germline V CDR1 and CDR2: LNHNV, YYDKDF (reference sequence). V shed 1 base, J shed 2 bases, and the junction held 5 bases outside the gene matches. The CDR3 runs 16 residues. The CDR3 is CATSRGGGTTYNEQFF. CDR3 bases: TGTGCCACCAGCAGAGGGGGGGGAACAACCTACAATGAGCAGTTCTTC.

The chain carries TRBV2 and TRBJ2-1; D is unclear. The CDR3 extends over 13 amino acids. Trimming left V 6 bases short and J 7 bases short, with 13 bases between. CDR1 SNHLY and CDR2 FYNNEI come from the germline V gene. The chain's CDR3 is CASRARMFNEQFF. The CDR3 nucleotides are TGTGCCAGCAGGGCTAGAATGTTTAATGAGCAGTTCTTC.

The V and J genes are TRBV7-6 and TRBJ2-1; D call uncertain. Germline V gives CDR1 SGHVS, CDR2 FNYEAQ. This CDR3 contains 14 residues. The V and J ends lost 5 bases and 7 bases respectively, with 15 bases between them. CDR3 in DNA: TGTGCCAGCAGCCGCGCTGAGAGTGGGAATGAGCAGTTCTTC. Translation gives CASSRAESGNEQFF.

Concerning this clone itself: This CDR3 is missing its conserved last phenylalanine or tryptophan, likely due to a read error. The chain links TRBV2 to TRBJ1-2; D gene ambiguous. Germline CDR1 SNHLY, CDR2 FYNNEI. The V and J ends lost 4 bases and 8 bases respectively, with 14 bases between them. This CDR3 spans 13 amino acids. The CDR3 nucleotides are TGTGCCAGCAGTGGAGCTGGGCCTGCGGGCTACACCTTA. Translated: CASSGAGPAGYTL.

The rearrangement links TRBV5-1 to TRBJ2-5; 8 nucleotides line up with TRBD1. The CDR3 covers 15 residues. Germline lookup yields CDR1 SGHRS and CDR2 YFSETQ. Germline trimming cut 3 bases from V and 5 bases from J; bases unmatched to any gene: 9. CDR3 DNA: TGCGCCAGCAGCTGGTCAGGGGGCGGTCGGGAGACCCAGTACTTC. Translated: CASSWSGGGRETQYF.

This clone was detected a few times. This chain links TRBV11-3 with TRBJ2-5; no clear D. The CDR3 covers 12 residues. Germline CDR1 SGHNT, CDR2 YENEEA. V lost 2 bases, J lost 3 bases, and 4 bases lay in between. CDR3 DNA: TGTGCCAGCAGCTTAACGGAAGAGACCCAGTACTTC. This sequence encodes CASSLTEETQYF.

The chain uses TRBV5-5 and TRBJ1-2, with D hard to call. Germline CDR1 SGHKS, CDR2 YYEKEE (reference sequence). V was shortened by 4 bases and J by 0 bases, with 7 bases between the two germline ends. This CDR3 is 13 amino acids long. The CDR3 DNA follows: TGTGCCAGCAGCCAAGGAACTAACTATGGCTACACCTTC. Translating it yields CASSQGTNYGYTF.

This clone was seen more than once but under ten times. The rearrangement uses TRBV28 and TRBJ1-5; D is uncertain. The CDR3 length is 14 residues. V was trimmed by 0 bases and J by 3 bases, leaving 6 bases between them. The germline CDR1 and CDR2 sequences are MDHEN and SYDVKM. The CDR3, as DNA: TGTGCCAGCAGTTTATGGGGATCCAATCAGCCCCAGCATTTT. Protein product: CASSLWGSNQPQHF.

The chain uses TRBV19 and TRBJ2-3; tentatively, D is TRBD1 (5 bases). Trimming left V 3 bases short and J 0 bases short, with 7 bases between. This CDR3 spans 14 amino acids. Looked up from germline, CDR1 is LNHDA and CDR2 is SQIVND (reference sequence). The CDR3 here is CASSMTASTDTQYF. The DNA of the CDR3 is TGTGCCAGTAGTATGACAGCTAGCACAGATACGCAGTATTTT.

J is TRBJ2-2 and V is TRBV6-1, with TRBD1 matching over 7 bases. The trim removed 1 base at V and 5 bases at J, leaving 1 base unmatched. This CDR3 is built from 14 residues. The germline gives CDR1 MNHNS, CDR2 SASEGT. The CDR3 here is CASSEVRGTGELFF. As DNA, the CDR3 is TGTGCCAGCAGTGAAGTCAGGGGGACCGGGGAGCTGTTTTTT.

The J gene is TRBJ2-4, the V gene TRBV30; 8 bases match TRBD1. This CDR3 contains 16 residues. The trim removed 1 base at V and 0 bases at J, leaving 5 bases unmatched. Per the germline V gene, CDR1 is GTSNPN and CDR2 is SVGIG (reference sequence). CDR3 bases: TGTGCCTGGAGTGATTGGACAGGGACAGCCAAAAACATTCAGTACTTC. This gives the protein CAWSDWTGTAKNIQYF.

In regard to this clone: Within the sample, other DNA sequences also encode this same CDR3. V and J are TRBV5-1 and TRBJ2-7; TRBD1 matches 9 bases. With 4 bases clipped from V and 3 bases from J, the junction kept 11 bases outside the gene matches. The CDR3 extends over 16 amino acids. Germline V gene sequence: CDR1 SGHRS, CDR2 YFSETQ. CDR3 amino acids: CASSLGRGTGFYEQYF. CDR3 nucleotides: TGCGCCAGCAGCCTGGGGAGGGGGACAGGGTTCTACGAGCAGTACTTC.

By share, this clone counts as medium-sized. This chain links TRBV18 with TRBJ2-2, with 8 bases lining up with TRBD1. Germline CDR1 reads KGHSH; CDR2 reads LQKENI. The CDR3 has 15 residues. V gave up 2 bases and J gave up 4 bases; unmatched junction bases: 3. CDR3 in amino acids: CASSPRTGITGELFF. DNA for the CDR3: TGTGCCAGCTCACCAAGGACAGGGATCACCGGGGAGCTGTTTTTT.

The chain couples TRBV6-8 to TRBJ1-1; maybe TRBD1 (5 bases). Germline V CDR1 and CDR2: MNHGY, SAAAGT. The CDR3 loop spans 16 amino acids. V shed 2 bases and J shed 5 bases, with 18 bases lying between them. This CDR3 is CASSYPLAGGGTEAFF. The CDR3 nucleotides are TGTGCCAGCAGTTACCCCCTGGCCGGCGGGGGTACTGAAGCTTTCTTT.

Judged by abundance, this clone is medium-sized (0.01 to 0.1%). This sequence joins TRBV28 and TRBJ2-5, with TRBD1 as a possible D gene (5 bases). Germline V gene sequence: CDR1 MDHEN, CDR2 SYDVKM. Trimming pared 7 bases from V and 4 bases from J, leaving 25 bases between. This CDR3 contains 17 residues. The CDR3 sequence is CASKGAASGLGLETQYF. CDR3 nucleotide sequence: TGTGCCAGCAAAGGGGCCGCGAGTGGTCTCGGATTAGAGACCCAGTACTTC.

The chain has TRBV9 and TRBJ2-3; TRBD1 aligns across 10 bases. CDR1 is SGDLS and CDR2 is YYNGEE in the germline V gene. This CDR3 contains 16 residues. With 4 bases clipped from V and 4 bases from J, the junction kept 9 bases outside the gene matches. DNA for the CDR3: TGTGCCAGCAGCCTCGGGGGGACAGGGGTCTCAGATACGCAGTATTTT. Translating it yields CASSLGGTGVSDTQYF.

The genes are TRBV9 and TRBJ1-2; D unresolved. This CDR3 region has 13 residues. Germline V gene lookup returns CDR1 SGDLS and CDR2 YYNGEE. Between the trimmed V and J ends, which lost 6 bases and 5 bases, there was a span of 14 bases. CDR3 coding DNA: TGTGCCAGCACCCAATCCGGGTATTATGGCTACACCTTC. It translates to CASTQSGYYGYTF.

The chain couples TRBV6-5 to TRBJ1-5; perhaps TRBD1 as D (6 bases). The V gene lost 4 bases and the J gene lost 9 bases, with 13 bases spanning the gap. The germline V gene has CDR1 MNHEY and CDR2 SVGAGI. The CDR3 consists of 13 residues. The CDR3 nucleotides are TGTGCCAGCAGTTTAACAGGGACCGCGCCCCAGCATTTT. Translation: CASSLTGTAPQHF.

V gene TRBV18 combines with J gene TRBJ2-1; no firm D call. CDR1 is KGHSH, CDR2 LQKENI, per germline. V shed 2 bases and J shed 8 bases, with 4 bases lying between them. This CDR3 contains 11 residues. The CDR3: CASSPDYEQFF. CDR3 DNA sequence: TGTGCCAGCTCACCAGATTATGAGCAGTTCTTC.

The table lists this clone with a count of one. This sequence joins TRBV6-1 and TRBJ2-5, with no clear D. Germline-derived CDR1 and CDR2 are MNHNS and SASEGT. Trimming pared 1 base from V and 4 bases from J, leaving 13 bases between. This CDR3 is 15 amino acids long. CDR3 loop: CASSEDDVFRETQYF. In DNA, the CDR3 is TGTGCCAGCAGTGAAGACGATGTCTTTCGAGAGACCCAGTACTTC.